This T cell receptor beta chain emerged from a study of T cells in women clearing cervical HPV infection. Method: immunoSEQ multiplex PCR; TCRdb's copy keeps in-frame clones and lacks some. The data show approximately 20,000 clones, and the top ten clones hold 3.2%. Unmatched junction bases numbered 2, after V lost 2 bases and J lost 3 bases. This CDR3 comprises 14 residues. The germline CDR1 and CDR2 sequences are LGHNT and FRNRAP. Regarding this clone: The DNA ends 3 residues before the CDR3 does, and the rest of the CDR3 is filled in from the germline J gene.

The receptor was isolated from a woman between 18 and 70 years old with a cervical HPV16 infection that either progressed to CIN3+ or cleared (not recorded which). Sequencing was carried out using blood buffy coat. The rearrangement uses TRBV12-5 and TRBJ2-5; 8 bases match TRBD1. The covered CDR3 bases are TGTGCTAGTGGTTTGACGACAGGGGAAGAGACC. Protein: CASGLTTGEET. The full CDR3 sequence reads CASGLTTGEETQYF.